The 7 T cell receptor beta chains reported below all come from one sample, sequenced in a study of blood T cell repertoires in COVID-19. TCRdb keeps only in-frame clones here, not all; method: immunoSEQ multiplex PCR. The table shows fewer than 450,000 clones, with around 91% occurring only once. The sample taken for sequencing was peripheral blood. Receptor source: a woman aged 18-35 years who had recovered from COVID-19.

The gene calls are TRBV18 and TRBJ2-3, with a tentative D call TRBD2 (5 bases). The CDR3 consists of 14 residues. The germline V gene has CDR1 KGHSH and CDR2 LQKENI. The ends were cut back, 4 bases at V and 2 bases at J, with 10 bases in the middle. CDR3 region: CASSLNRDTDTQYF. In nucleotides, the CDR3 is TGTGCCAGCTCACTAAACCGGGACACAGATACGCAGTATTTT.

V usage is TRBV7-2 and J usage is TRBJ1-5, with a weak D call TRBD1 (5 bases). The CDR3 is 15 amino acids. The germline V gene has CDR1 SGHTA and CDR2 FQGNSA. With 7 bases removed from V and 2 bases from J, the gap between germline ends came to 15 bases. This CDR3 reads CASTPAGQGNQPQHF. DNA of the CDR3: TGTGCCAGCACCCCCGCGGGGCAGGGCAATCAGCCCCAGCATTTT.

This clone was observed once. V and J are TRBV5-5 and TRBJ1-3, with TRBD1 identical over 10 bases. Germline V lookup: CDR1 SGHKS, CDR2 YYEKEE (reference sequence). The CDR3 sequence is 19 residues long. V was pared by 6 bases and J by 0 bases, with 15 bases of the junction left unmatched. This chain's CDR3 is CASTVRDRGPSGSGNTIYF. For the CDR3, the DNA is TGTGCCAGCACCGTCCGAGACAGGGGGCCGAGTGGCTCTGGAAACACCATATATTTT. The entire variable domain, with the rest obtained from reference TRBV5-5 and TRBJ1-3, is as follows: DAGVTQSPTHLIKTRGQQVTLRCSPISGHKSVSWYQQVLGQGPQFIFQYYEKEERGRGNFPDRFSARQFPNYSSELNVNALLLGDSALYLCASTVRDRGPSGSGNTIYFGEGSWLTVV.

This chain connects TRBV5-1 to TRBJ2-3, with TRBD2 as a possible D gene (5 bases). Trimming removed 4 bases at V and 2 bases at J, with 14 bases between. CDR1 is SGHRS and CDR2 is YFSETQ in the germline V gene. The CDR3 spans 15 residues. Here the CDR3 DNA reads TGCGCCAGCAGCCCCCCGCGAGGGCCCACAGATACGCAGTATTTT. It specifies CASSPPRGPTDTQYF.

The chain is built from TRBV2 and TRBJ2-5; TRBD2 matches 9 bases. The CDR3 extends over 17 amino acids. CDR1 and CDR2 from the germline V gene are SNHLY and FYNNEI. Trimming removed 1 base from V and 3 bases from J; junction bases left unmatched: 9. Here the CDR3 DNA reads TGTGCCAGCAGTGAAGTGCGAGCGGGAGGACCTAAAGAGACCCAGTACTTC. It codes for CASSEVRAGGPKETQYF.

The chain carries TRBV4-3 and TRBJ1-1; possibly TRBD1 for D (5 bases). V was cut by 2 bases and J by 3 bases, with 13 bases left in between. Germline loops: CDR1 LGHNA, CDR2 YSLEER. This CDR3 has 15 residues. CDR3 sequence reads: CASSQSAGGYTEAFF. For the CDR3, the DNA is TGCGCCAGCAGCCAATCCGCGGGGGGGTACACTGAAGCTTTCTTT.

This clone has only a few counts. The J gene is TRBJ1-5, the V gene TRBV19; perhaps TRBD1 as D (6 bases). The germline V gene has CDR1 LNHDA and CDR2 SQIVND (reference sequence). The CDR3 totals 19 residues. The V end lost 2 bases, the J end lost 3 bases, and 23 bases lay between the germline ends. CDR3: CASSILYGQSRTNNQPQHF. The CDR3 nucleotides are TGTGCCAGTAGTATACTATACGGACAGAGCCGCACGAACAATCAGCCCCAGCATTTT.